These 4 T cell receptor beta chains originate from one sample sequenced in a study of tumor-infiltrating lymphocytes in primary liver carcinoma (dated by TCRdb to about 2017). The instrument given in TCRdb is Illumina HiSeq 2500. A constant-region primer and ProtoScript II reverse transcriptase were used to reverse-transcribe TCRbeta-specific cDNA from roughly 480 ng total RNA. The TCRbeta libraries were prepared through three rounds of nested multiplex PCR following a slightly modified ARM-PCR procedure. Each of the first two PCR rounds ran for nine to eleven cycles and used multiplex TRBV1-TRBV30 forward primers together with a Cbeta reverse primer. In TCRdb, the public reads were trimmed at Q25 with fastp and aligned with MiXCR, with productive beta chains retained. All rows with the same CDR3 protein become a single entry with the most common DNA and genes. This sample has 250,000 to 350,000 distinct CDR3 sequences in its table, and roughly 60% of those were observed once. The ten largest clones represent over 15% of the sample.

RNA from unsorted whole blood was extracted with TRIzol reagent, and germline DNA was obtained with the DNeasy Blood & Tissue kit. The sequencing input was peripheral blood. The receptors were sampled from a woman in her 30s with primary liver carcinoma and hepatitis B virus infection.

As regards this clonotype: A much bigger clone sits one base away, suggesting this may be a read error. The chain has TRBV4-2 and TRBJ2-6, with 7 bases aligning to TRBD1. The CDR3 covers 17 residues. CDR1 is LGHNA, CDR2 YNFKEQ, per germline. CDR3 bases: TGTGCCAGCAGCCCGCGGACAGGAGCCTCTGGGGCCAACGTCCTGGCTTTC. Translating it yields CASSPRTGASGANVLAF.

As to this clonotype: A much bigger clone sits one base away, suggesting this may be a read error. The chain links TRBV6-6 to TRBJ2-7; D possibly matches TRBD1 or TRBD2 (7 bases each). Germline CDR1 and CDR2: MNHNY and SVGAGI (reference sequence). This CDR3 has 15 amino acids. The CDR3 nucleotides read TGTGCCAACAGTTATCTGGCCAGGGGGGGATACGAGCAGTACTTC. Its translation is CANSYLARGGYEQYF.

With regard to this clonotype: This may stem from a read error, because a much larger clone lies one nucleotide away. This sequence joins TRBV6-2 or TRBV6-3 and TRBJ2-1; 7 bases are shared with TRBD2. Trimming cost V 7 bases and J 8 bases; bases outside gene matches: 11. Per the germline V gene, CDR1 is MNHEY and CDR2 is SVGEGT. The CDR3 is made up of 14 amino acids. CDR3 DNA: TGTGCCAGCACTAGACTAGTGGGAGGGGATGAGCAGTTCTTC. It yields the protein CASTRLVGGDEQFF.

The chain combines TRBV4-1 with TRBJ2-7; D call uncertain. The CDR3 spans 16 residues. V gave up 0 bases and J gave up 3 bases, with 15 bases separating them. CDR1 is MGHRA, CDR2 YSYEKL, per germline. CDR3 coding DNA: TGCGCCAGCAGCCAAGATTGGGCAGACTTGTGCTACGAGCAGTACTTC. Translating it yields CASSQDWADLCYEQYF.